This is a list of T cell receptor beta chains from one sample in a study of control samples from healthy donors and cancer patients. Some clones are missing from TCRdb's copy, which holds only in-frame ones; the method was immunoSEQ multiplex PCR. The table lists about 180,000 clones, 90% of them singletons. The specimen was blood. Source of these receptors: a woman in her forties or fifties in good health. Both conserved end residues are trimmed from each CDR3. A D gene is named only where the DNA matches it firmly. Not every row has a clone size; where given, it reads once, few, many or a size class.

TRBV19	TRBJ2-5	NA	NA	ASNPRWGVETQY
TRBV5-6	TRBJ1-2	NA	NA	ASSYRDC
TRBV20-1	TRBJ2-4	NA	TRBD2	SASSGGKNIQY
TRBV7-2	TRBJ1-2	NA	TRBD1	ASSLMEGAVYGYT
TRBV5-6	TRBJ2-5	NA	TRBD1	ASSLGQGVGETQY
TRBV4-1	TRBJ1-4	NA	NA	ASSRRGETNEKLF
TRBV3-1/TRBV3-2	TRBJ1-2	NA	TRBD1	ASSQTTGGNYGYT
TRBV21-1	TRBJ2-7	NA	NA	AHSIRGQGEYEQY
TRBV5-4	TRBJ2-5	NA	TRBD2	ATQTSGSAKETQY
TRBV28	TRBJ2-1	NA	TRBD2	ASSSGGAGSYNEQF
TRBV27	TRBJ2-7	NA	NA	ASSPHGSPYEQY
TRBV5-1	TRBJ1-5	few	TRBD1	ASSLGEGQPGQPQH
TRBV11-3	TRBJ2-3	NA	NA	ASSARGTDTQY
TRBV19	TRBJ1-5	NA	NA	ASSLRAGVQH
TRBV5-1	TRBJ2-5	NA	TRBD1	ASSFDRGRGTQY
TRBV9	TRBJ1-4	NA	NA	ASSDQRGLGEKLF
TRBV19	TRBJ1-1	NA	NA	ASSPQGGNTEAF
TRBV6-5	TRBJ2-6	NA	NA	ASSFETSGANVLT
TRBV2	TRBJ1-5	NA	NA	ASSESRTSQPQH
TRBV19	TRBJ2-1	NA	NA	ASSPPGGEYYNEQF